The T cell receptor beta chain described here comes from a study of blood T cell repertoires in COVID-19. As for the study in general: Collection of acute and convalescent COVID-19 samples took place in the United States, Italy and Spain. PBMCs, B-cell-depleted T cells, or T cells were the source of the cDNA or gDNA that made up the material.

Per the original methods: Nucleated cell number was recorded as an estimate derived from reference gene primer amplification. Clones were read by immunoSEQ multiplex PCR, and TCRdb kept only the in-frame ones, dropping some. That table is the source of V, J and clone size, and D and trimming were worked out from the DNA. The table has about 160,000 clones, roughly 80% seen once. The sequencing sample was made of peripheral blood. The TCR originated in a man in his 70s with acute or convalescent COVID-19.

The CDR3 protein is CATGGEFTSTDTQYF. CDR3 bases: TGTGCCACCGGGGGGGAGTTTACGAGCACAGATACGCAGTATTTT. The chain employs TRBV19 and TRBJ2-3, with 8 bases lining up with TRBD2. From germline, CDR1 is LNHDA and CDR2 SQIVND (reference sequence). V gave up 10 bases and J gave up 0 bases; unmatched junction bases: 9. The CDR3 is 15 amino acids. Full variable domain (rest looked up from reference TRBV19 and TRBJ2-3): DGGITQSPKYLFRKEGQNVTLSCEQNLNHDAMYWYRQDPGQGLRLIYYSQIVNDFQKGDIAEGYSVSREKKESFPLTVTSAQKNPTAFYLCATGGEFTSTDTQYFGPGTRLTVL.